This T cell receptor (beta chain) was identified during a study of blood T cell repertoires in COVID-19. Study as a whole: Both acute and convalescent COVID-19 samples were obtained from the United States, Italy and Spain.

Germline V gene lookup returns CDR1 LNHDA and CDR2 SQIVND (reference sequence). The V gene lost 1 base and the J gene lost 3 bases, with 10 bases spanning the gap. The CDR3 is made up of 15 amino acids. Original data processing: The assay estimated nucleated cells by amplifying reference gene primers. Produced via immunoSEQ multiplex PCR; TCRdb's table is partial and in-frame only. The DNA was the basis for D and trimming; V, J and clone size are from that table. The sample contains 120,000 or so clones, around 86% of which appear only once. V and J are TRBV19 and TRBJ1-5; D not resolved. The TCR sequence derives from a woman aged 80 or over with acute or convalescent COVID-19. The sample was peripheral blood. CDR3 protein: CASSIGQLVNQPQHF. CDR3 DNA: TGTGCCAGTAGTATAGGGCAGTTGGTCAATCAGCCCCAGCATTTT.